This T cell receptor (beta chain) originates from a study of shared T cell receptors in the human thymus. This clone has a single count. V was clipped by 1 base and J by 7 bases; unmatched bases: 15. Per germline, CDR1 SGHRS and CDR2 YFSETQ. This CDR3 comprises 18 residues. Clones were read by immunoSEQ multiplex PCR, and TCRdb kept only the in-frame ones, dropping some. The table includes hundreds of thousands of clones, 70% to 90% detected once. The same sample was also used in a study of human thymus T cells. That paper notes: Reports from related research described highly overlapping thymic repertoires among unrelated individuals.

The sequence was collected from a girl in the first two years of life with a congenital heart defect. The chain carries TRBV5-1 and TRBJ1-4; 8 nucleotides match TRBD1. The sample consisted of thymocytes. As DNA, the CDR3 is TGCGCCAGCAGCTTGCCGACAGGGGACCTGCTTACGATTGAAAAACTGTTTTTT. This sequence encodes CASSLPTGDLLTIEKLFF.